Listed here is a single T cell receptor (beta chain). In the original processing: It was from reference gene primer amplification that nucleated cell counts were estimated. Clones were read by immunoSEQ multiplex PCR, and TCRdb kept only the in-frame ones, dropping some. For V, J and clone size, that table is used; D and trimming come from the DNA. The sample has around 250,000 clones, around 90% seen once; the top ten hold more than 1%. This specimen belongs to a study of blood T cell repertoires in COVID-19. CDR3 length: 13 residues. Between the trimmed V and J ends, which lost 0 bases and 6 bases, there was a span of 7 bases. The germline gives CDR1 SGHRS, CDR2 YFSETQ.

The chain employs TRBV5-1 and TRBJ2-1, with D possibly being TRBD1 (6 bases). This clonotype was obtained from a human donor in a cohort exposed to, infected with or recovered from COVID-19 (not recorded which). The donor label of this sample is uncertain. Sequenced material: PBMCs or T cells enriched from blood (not recorded which). The CDR3 DNA is TGCGCCAGCAGCTTGGGACAGGCCAATGAGCAGTTCTTC. Protein: CASSLGQANEQFF.